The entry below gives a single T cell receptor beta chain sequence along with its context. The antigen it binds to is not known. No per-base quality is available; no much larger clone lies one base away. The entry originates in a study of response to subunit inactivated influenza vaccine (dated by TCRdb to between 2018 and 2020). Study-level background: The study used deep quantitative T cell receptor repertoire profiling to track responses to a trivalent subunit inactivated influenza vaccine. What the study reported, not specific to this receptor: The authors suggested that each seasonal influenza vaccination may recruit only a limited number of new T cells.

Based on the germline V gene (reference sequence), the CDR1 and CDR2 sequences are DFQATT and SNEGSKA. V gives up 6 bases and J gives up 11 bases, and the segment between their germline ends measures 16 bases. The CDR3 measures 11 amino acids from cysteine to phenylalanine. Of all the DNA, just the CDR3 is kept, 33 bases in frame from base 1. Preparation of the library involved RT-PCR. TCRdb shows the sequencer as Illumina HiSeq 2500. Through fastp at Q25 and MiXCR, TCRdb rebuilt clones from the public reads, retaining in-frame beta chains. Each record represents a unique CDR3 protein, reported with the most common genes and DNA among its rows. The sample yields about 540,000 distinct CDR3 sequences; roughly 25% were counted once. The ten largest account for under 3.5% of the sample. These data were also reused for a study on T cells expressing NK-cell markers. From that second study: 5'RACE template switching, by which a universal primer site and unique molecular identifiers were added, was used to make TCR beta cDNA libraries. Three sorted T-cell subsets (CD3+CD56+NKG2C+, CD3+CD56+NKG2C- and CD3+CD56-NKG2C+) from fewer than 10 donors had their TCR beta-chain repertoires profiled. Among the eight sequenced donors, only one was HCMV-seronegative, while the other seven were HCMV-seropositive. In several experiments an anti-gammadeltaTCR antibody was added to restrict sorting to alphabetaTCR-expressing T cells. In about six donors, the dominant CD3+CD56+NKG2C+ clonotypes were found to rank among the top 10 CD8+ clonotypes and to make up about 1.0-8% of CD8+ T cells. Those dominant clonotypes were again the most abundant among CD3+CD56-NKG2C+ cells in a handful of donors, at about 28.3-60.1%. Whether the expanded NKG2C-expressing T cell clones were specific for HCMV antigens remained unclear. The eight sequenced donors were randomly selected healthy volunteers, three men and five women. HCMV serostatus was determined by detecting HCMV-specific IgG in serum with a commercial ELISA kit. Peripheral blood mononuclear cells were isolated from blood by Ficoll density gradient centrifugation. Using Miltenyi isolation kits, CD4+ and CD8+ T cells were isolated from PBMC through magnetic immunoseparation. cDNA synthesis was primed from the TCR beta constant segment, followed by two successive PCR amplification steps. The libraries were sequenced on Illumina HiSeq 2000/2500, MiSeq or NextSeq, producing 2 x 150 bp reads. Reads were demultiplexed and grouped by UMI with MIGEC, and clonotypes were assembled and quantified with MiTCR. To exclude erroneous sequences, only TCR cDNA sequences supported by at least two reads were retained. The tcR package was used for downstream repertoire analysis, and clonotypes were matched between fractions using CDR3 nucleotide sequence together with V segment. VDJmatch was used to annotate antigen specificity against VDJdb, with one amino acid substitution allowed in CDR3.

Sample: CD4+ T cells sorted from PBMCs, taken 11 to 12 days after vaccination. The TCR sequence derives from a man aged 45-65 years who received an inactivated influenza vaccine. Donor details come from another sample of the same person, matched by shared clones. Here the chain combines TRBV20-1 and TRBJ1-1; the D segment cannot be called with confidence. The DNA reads TGCAGTGCCGGACCCAGTGCTATGGCTTTCTTT. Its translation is CSAGPSAMAFF.